These 22 T cell receptor beta chains originate from one sample sequenced in a study of spatial heterogeneity in lung cancer. Time point in this sample: blood at routine non-recurrence follow-up after resection. TCRdb ran MiXCR on the 5' RACE reads and lists one entry per CDR3 protein. The sample yields 35,000 to 45,000 distinct CDR3 sequences, 6% to 9.5% seen once. Sequenced here: PBMCs, sampled at follow-up. Every receptor here comes from a male donor with early-stage non-small cell lung cancer.

This clonotype showed up many times. This chain connects TRBV20-1 to TRBJ1-2; D is perhaps TRBD1 (5 bases). This CDR3 is 14 amino acids long. In germline, CDR1 is DFQATT, CDR2 SNEGSKA (reference sequence). V was shortened by 0 bases and J by 0 bases, with 8 bases between the two germline ends. The CDR3 reads CSARDMTANYGYTF. The CDR3 nucleotides are TGCAGTGCTAGAGATATGACAGCTAACTATGGCTACACCTTC.

This clonotype was seen ten or more times. The chain recombines TRBV11-3 with TRBJ2-2; D is uncertain. Germline loops: CDR1 SGHNT, CDR2 YENEEA. The CDR3 consists of 13 residues. The V end was cut by 2 bases, the J end by 6 bases, with 7 bases between. The CDR3 protein is CASSLQAAGELFF. In DNA form, the CDR3 reads TGTGCCAGCAGCTTACAGGCGGCCGGGGAGCTGTTTTTT.

This clonotype was observed a handful of times. The chain has TRBV6-2 or TRBV6-3 and TRBJ1-1; 8 nucleotides line up with TRBD1. Per the germline V gene, CDR1 is MNHEY and CDR2 is SVGEGT. The length of the CDR3 is 15 residues. Trimming at V came to 6 bases and at J to 4 bases, leaving 10 bases not matched to a gene. The CDR3 here is CASRTGGEGGTEAFF. CDR3 bases: TGTGCCAGCAGAACAGGGGGTGAGGGAGGCACTGAAGCTTTCTTT.

This clonotype has at least ten counts. DNA of the CDR3: TGTGCCAGCAGCCGAGGATATGGCACTGAAGCTTTCTTT. Translation gives CASSRGYGTEAFF. V and J are TRBV7-6 and TRBJ1-1; D ambiguous. Trimming took off 5 bases at V and 4 bases at J, with 11 bases between the two ends. The CDR3 contains 13 residues. Germline V gene data show CDR1 as SGHVS and CDR2 as FNYEAQ.

This chain uses TRBV20-1 with TRBJ1-4, with 7 bases lining up with TRBD1. The CDR3 has 11 amino acids. CDR1 and CDR2 from the germline V gene are DFQATT and SNEGSKA (reference sequence). The CDR3 loop is CPTGDDEKLFF. The CDR3 nucleotides read TGCCCTACAGGGGATGATGAAAAACTGTTTTTT.

The V call is TRBV2, the J call TRBJ1-1, with D unclear. Trimming pared 6 bases from V and 4 bases from J, leaving 3 bases between. CDR3 length: 10 residues. The germline gives CDR1 SNHLY, CDR2 FYNNEI. CDR3 in amino acids: CASRSTEAFF. CDR3 in DNA: TGTGCCAGCAGGAGCACTGAAGCTTTCTTT.

As for this clonotype: Likely a read error: the CDR3 ends without its conserved phenylalanine or tryptophan. The genes are TRBV2 and TRBJ2-5; D gene uncertain. This CDR3 is 13 amino acids long. V lost 4 bases, J lost 1 base, and 7 bases lay in between. Germline V gives CDR1 SNHLY, CDR2 FYNNEI. CDR3 in DNA: TGTGCCAGCAGTGCGGCTAGCCAAGAGACCCAGTACATC. Translation: CASSAASQETQYI.

Many counts were recorded for this clonotype. CDR3 region: CATSDGAATGELFF. The CDR3 bases are TGTGCCACCAGTGATGGAGCGGCTACCGGGGAGCTGTTTTTT. The chain combines TRBV24-1 with TRBJ2-2, with a weak D call TRBD2 (5 bases). There are 14 residues in the CDR3. The germline V gene encodes CDR1 KGHDR and CDR2 SFDVKD. V lost 3 bases to trimming and J lost 5 bases, with 9 bases between them.

This clonotype was observed at least ten times. The V call is TRBV11-1, the J call TRBJ1-2; no reliable D call. The CDR3 spans 15 residues. Per germline, CDR1 SGHAT and CDR2 FQDESV (reference sequence). V gave up 1 base and J gave up 6 bases, with 15 bases separating them. CDR3 residues: CASSLGTVTGDGYTF. The CDR3 nucleotides read TGTGCCAGCAGCTTAGGAACCGTAACCGGAGATGGCTACACCTTC.

This clonotype was detected ten times or more. The chain combines TRBV27 with TRBJ2-3; 11 positions match TRBD2. Germline loops: CDR1 MNHEY, CDR2 SMNVEV (reference sequence). V shed 4 bases and J 11 bases; nucleotides not matched to a gene: 5. The CDR3 contains 13 residues. CDR3 region: CASSSAGTSGQYF. The CDR3 region has the DNA TGTGCCAGCAGTTCTGCCGGGACTAGCGGGCAGTATTTT.

This clonotype occurred many times. V gene TRBV27 combines with J gene TRBJ2-3; TRBD2 aligns across 12 bases. From germline, CDR1 is MNHEY and CDR2 SMNVEV (reference sequence). CDR3 length equals 15 residues. V was clipped by 6 bases and J by 2 bases; unmatched bases: 3. The CDR3 DNA reads as TGTGCCAGCAGAGGACTAGCGGGGAACACAGATACGCAGTATTTT. Translating it yields CASRGLAGNTDTQYF.

This clonotype showed up many times. The chain links TRBV4-2 to TRBJ1-1, with D unclear. Germline V gives CDR1 LGHNA, CDR2 YNFKEQ. This CDR3 is 13 amino acids long. With 1 base removed from V and 6 bases from J, the gap between germline ends came to 9 bases. The CDR3: CASSQVSQAEAFF. The DNA for the CDR3 is TGTGCCAGCAGCCAAGTTTCGCAGGCTGAAGCTTTCTTT.

This clonotype was detected ten times or more. The chain couples TRBV18 to TRBJ1-1, with D possibly being TRBD1 (5 bases). This CDR3 is built from 15 residues. Trimming removed 0 bases at V and 5 bases at J, with 13 bases between. Germline lookup yields CDR1 KGHSH and CDR2 LQKENI. As DNA, the CDR3 is TGTGCCAGCTCACCACCGGGAAGGGGAGGGACTGAAGCTTTCTTT. As protein: CASSPPGRGGTEAFF.

In its sample, this clonotype was seen many times. The chain uses TRBV2 and TRBJ1-5; no reliable D call. Looked up from germline, CDR1 is SNHLY and CDR2 is FYNNEI. This CDR3 has 15 residues. Trimming left V 4 bases short and J 4 bases short, with 14 bases between. The CDR3 loop is CASSVRGETNQPQHF. The CDR3 DNA is TGTGCCAGCAGTGTCCGAGGTGAAACTAATCAGCCCCAGCATTTT.

The table lists this clonotype with many counts. This sequence joins TRBV18 and TRBJ1-4; TRBD1 matches 7 bases. The CDR3 runs 15 residues. Germline trimming cut 2 bases from V and 5 bases from J; bases unmatched to any gene: 5. The germline V gene has CDR1 KGHSH and CDR2 LQKENI. The chain's CDR3 is CASSPKGADNEKLFF. As DNA, the CDR3 is TGTGCCAGCTCACCAAAGGGGGCCGACAATGAAAAACTGTTTTTT.

This clonotype showed up just a few times. The chain is built from TRBV14 and TRBJ2-1; D not certain. The CDR3 spans 16 residues. Trimming left V 1 base short and J 8 bases short, with 18 bases between. The germline gives CDR1 SGHDN, CDR2 FVKESK. CDR3 sequence: CASSQGKGSLADEQFF. DNA of the CDR3: TGTGCCAGCAGCCAAGGAAAAGGATCACTGGCCGATGAGCAGTTCTTC.

V is TRBV2 and J is TRBJ1-3, with D tentatively TRBD1 (5 bases). The V gene's germline CDR1 is SNHLY and CDR2 FYNNEI. Trimming cost V 4 bases and J 4 bases, with 17 bases left between them. This CDR3 comprises 16 residues. This CDR3 reads CASSVQGAFTGNTIYF. In DNA form, the CDR3 reads TGTGCCAGCAGTGTTCAAGGGGCGTTCACGGGAAACACCATATATTTT.

This clonotype was seen a few times. The chain joins TRBV3-1 to TRBJ2-2; TRBD1 is a possible D gene (5 bases). The germline V gene encodes CDR1 LGHDT and CDR2 YNNKEL (reference sequence). CDR3 length: 18 residues. Trimming removed 2 bases from V and 4 bases from J, with 20 bases in between. This CDR3 reads CASSQLGGKGRGTGELFF. The CDR3 nucleotides are TGTGCCAGCAGCCAATTGGGCGGCAAGGGGCGAGGCACCGGGGAGCTGTTTTTT.

In its sample, this clonotype was seen many times. The chain joins TRBV20-1 to TRBJ1-3, with a possible D match to TRBD1 (5 bases). Germline V CDR1 and CDR2: DFQATT, SNEGSKA (reference sequence). The CDR3 has 14 residues. Trimming removed 0 bases at V and 9 bases at J, with 15 bases between. The CDR3 spells CSARDQLPGGTIYF. The CDR3 DNA reads TGCAGTGCTAGAGATCAGTTGCCCGGGGGCACCATATATTTT.

CDR3 sequence (DNA): TGTGCCAGCAGCTTCGGACAGGGGCGGACTGAAGCTTTCTTT. This translates into CASSFGQGRTEAFF. The chain joins TRBV7-9 to TRBJ1-1, with TRBD1 matching 9 bases. The CDR3 has 14 residues. Per germline, CDR1 SEHNR and CDR2 FQNEAQ (reference sequence). J was trimmed by 5 bases and V by 3 bases; bases with no gene match: 4.

This clonotype came up many times. V usage is TRBV6-7 and J usage is TRBJ2-1, with TRBD2 as a possible D gene (5 bases). TRBV6-7 is labeled an ORF, and its function is uncertain. The CDR3 spans 19 residues. The germline V and J ends were trimmed by 2 bases and 4 bases, with 24 bases remaining between them. CDR3 loop: CASSYPVVGVLRPYNEQFF. The CDR3 DNA follows: TGTGCCAGCAGTTACCCGGTCGTGGGAGTCCTAAGGCCATACAATGAGCAGTTCTTC.

This clonotype was counted between two and nine times. The rearrangement links TRBV7-3 to TRBJ1-1; TRBD1 is a possible D gene (5 bases). The V gene's germline CDR1 is SGHTA and CDR2 FQGTGA. The CDR3 is 15 amino acids. Trimming left V 5 bases short and J 0 bases short, with 13 bases between. The CDR3 DNA reads TGTGCCAGCAGCCTTTACGGGGCGTTGAACACTGAAGCTTTCTTT. Protein product: CASSLYGALNTEAFF.